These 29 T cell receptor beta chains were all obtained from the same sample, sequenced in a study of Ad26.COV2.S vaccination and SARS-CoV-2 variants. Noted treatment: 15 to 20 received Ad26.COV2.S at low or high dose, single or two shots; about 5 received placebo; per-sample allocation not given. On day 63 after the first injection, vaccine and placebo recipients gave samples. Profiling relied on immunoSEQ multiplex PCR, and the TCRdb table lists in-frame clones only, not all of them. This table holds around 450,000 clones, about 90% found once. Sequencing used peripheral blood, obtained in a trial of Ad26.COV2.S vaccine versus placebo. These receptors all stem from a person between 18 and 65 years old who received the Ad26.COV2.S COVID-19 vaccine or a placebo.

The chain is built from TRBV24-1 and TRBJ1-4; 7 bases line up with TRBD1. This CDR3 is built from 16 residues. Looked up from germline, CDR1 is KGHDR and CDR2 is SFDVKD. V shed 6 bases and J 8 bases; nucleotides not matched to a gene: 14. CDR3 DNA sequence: TGTGCCACCAGTCCAGGGGGAACCCTTGGGGGAGAAAAACTGTTTTTT. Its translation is CATSPGGTLGGEKLFF.

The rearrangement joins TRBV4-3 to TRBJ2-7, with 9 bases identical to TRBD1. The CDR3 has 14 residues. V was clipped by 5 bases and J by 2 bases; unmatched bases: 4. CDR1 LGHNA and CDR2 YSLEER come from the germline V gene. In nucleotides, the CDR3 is TGCGCCAGCAGCTCTAGGACAGGGGCCTACGAGCAGTACTTC. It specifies CASSSRTGAYEQYF.

CDR3 coding DNA: TGTGCCACCAGCAGAGGTGGATCCGGGGAGCTGTTTTTT. Residues: CATSRGGSGELFF. The V gene is TRBV15, the J gene TRBJ2-2, with unresolved D. Trimming left V 1 base short and J 6 bases short, with 6 bases between. Germline CDR1 is LNHNV and CDR2 is YYDKDF (reference sequence). This CDR3 spans 13 amino acids.

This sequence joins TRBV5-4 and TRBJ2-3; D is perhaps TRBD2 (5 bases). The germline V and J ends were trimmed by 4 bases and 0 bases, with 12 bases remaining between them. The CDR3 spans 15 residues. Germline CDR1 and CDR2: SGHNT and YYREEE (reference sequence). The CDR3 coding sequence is TGTGCCAGCAGCCAGGAGGCGATTAGCACAGATACGCAGTATTTT. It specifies CASSQEAISTDTQYF.

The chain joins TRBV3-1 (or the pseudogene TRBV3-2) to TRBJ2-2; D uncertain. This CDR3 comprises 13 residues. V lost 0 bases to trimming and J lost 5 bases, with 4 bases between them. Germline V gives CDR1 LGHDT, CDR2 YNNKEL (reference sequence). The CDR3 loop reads CASSQEVTGELFF. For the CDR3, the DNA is TGTGCCAGCAGCCAAGAGGTGACCGGGGAGCTGTTTTTT.

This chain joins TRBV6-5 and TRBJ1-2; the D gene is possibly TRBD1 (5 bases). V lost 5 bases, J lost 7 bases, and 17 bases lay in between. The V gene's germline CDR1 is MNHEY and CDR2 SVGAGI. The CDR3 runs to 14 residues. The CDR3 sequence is CASSTTAGNSGYTF. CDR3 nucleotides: TGTGCCAGCAGTACAACTGCAGGGAATAGTGGCTACACCTTC.

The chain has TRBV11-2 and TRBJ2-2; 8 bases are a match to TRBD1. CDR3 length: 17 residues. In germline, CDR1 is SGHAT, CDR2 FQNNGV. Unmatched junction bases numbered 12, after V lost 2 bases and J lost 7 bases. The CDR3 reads CASSLWRQGAGNGELFF. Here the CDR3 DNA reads TGTGCCAGCAGCTTATGGCGGCAGGGGGCAGGCAACGGGGAGCTGTTTTTT. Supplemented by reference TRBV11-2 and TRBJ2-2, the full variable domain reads EAGVAQSPRYKIIEKRQSVAFWCNPISGHATLYWYQQILGQGPKLLIQFQNNGVVDDSQLPKDRFSAERLKGVDSTLKIQPAKLEDSAVYLCASSLWRQGAGNGELFFGEGSRLTVL.

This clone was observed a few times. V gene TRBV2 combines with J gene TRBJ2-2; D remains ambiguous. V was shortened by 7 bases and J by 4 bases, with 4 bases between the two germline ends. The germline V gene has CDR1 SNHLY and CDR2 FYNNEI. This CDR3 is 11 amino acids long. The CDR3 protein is CASKRTGELFF. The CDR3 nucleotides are TGTGCCAGCAAACGCACCGGGGAGCTGTTTTTT.

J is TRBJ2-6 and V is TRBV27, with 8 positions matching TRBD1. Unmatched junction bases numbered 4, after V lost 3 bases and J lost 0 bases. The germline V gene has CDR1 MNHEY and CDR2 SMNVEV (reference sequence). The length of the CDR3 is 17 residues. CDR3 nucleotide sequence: TGTGCCAGCAGTTTGGGACAGGAGAGCTCTGGGGCCAACGTCCTGACTTTC. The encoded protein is CASSLGQESSGANVLTF.

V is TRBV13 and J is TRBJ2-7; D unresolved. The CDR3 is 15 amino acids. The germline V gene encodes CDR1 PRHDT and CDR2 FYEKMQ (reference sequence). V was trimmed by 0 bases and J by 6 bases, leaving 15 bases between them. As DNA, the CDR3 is TGTGCCAGCAGCTTAGGGTCCCCTGGACCTCTCGAGCAGTACTTC. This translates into CASSLGSPGPLEQYF.

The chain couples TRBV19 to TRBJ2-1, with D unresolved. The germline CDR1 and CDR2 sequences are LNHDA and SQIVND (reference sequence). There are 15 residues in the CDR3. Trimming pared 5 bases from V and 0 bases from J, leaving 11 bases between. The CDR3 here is CASSRAQSSYNEQFF. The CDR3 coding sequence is TGTGCCAGTAGTCGGGCTCAGAGCTCCTACAATGAGCAGTTCTTC.

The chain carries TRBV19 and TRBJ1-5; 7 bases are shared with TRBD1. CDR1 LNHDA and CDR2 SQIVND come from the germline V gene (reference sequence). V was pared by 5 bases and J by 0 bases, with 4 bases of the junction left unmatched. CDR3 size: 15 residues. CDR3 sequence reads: CASSGRGYSNQPQHF. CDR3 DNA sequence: TGTGCCAGTAGTGGCAGGGGGTATAGCAATCAGCCCCAGCATTTT.

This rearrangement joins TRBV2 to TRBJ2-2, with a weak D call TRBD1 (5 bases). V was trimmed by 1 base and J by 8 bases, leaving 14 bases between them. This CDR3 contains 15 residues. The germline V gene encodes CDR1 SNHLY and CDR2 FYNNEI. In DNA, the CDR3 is TGTGCCAGCAGTGAAGTTCGACAGTTCGGAGGGGAGCTGTTTTTT. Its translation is CASSEVRQFGGELFF.

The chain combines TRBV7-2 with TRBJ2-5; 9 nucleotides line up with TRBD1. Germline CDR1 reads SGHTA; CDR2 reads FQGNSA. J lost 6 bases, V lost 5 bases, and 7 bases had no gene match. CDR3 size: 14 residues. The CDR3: CASSPTGGVQTQYF. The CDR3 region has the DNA TGTGCCAGCAGCCCGACAGGGGGGGTGCAGACCCAGTACTTC.

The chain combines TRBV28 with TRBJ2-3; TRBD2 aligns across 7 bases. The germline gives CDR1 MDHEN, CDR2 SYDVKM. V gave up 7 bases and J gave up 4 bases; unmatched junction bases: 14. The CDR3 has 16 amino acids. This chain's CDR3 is CASITRGTGGPDTQYF. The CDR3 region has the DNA TGTGCCAGCATTACCCGGGGTACGGGGGGACCAGATACGCAGTATTTT.

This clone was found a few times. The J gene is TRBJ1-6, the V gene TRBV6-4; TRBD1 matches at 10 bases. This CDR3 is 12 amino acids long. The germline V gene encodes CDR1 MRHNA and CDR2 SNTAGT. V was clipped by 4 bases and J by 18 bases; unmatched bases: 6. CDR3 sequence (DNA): TGTGCCAGCAGTGTAGAGACAGGGGGCCACCACTTT. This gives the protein CASSVETGGHHF.

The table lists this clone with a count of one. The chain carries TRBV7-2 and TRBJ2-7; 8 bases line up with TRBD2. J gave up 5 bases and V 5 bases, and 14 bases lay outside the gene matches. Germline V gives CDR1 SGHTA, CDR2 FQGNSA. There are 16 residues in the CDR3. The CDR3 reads CASSPPASGLPNEQYF. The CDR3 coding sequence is TGTGCCAGCAGCCCCCCGGCTAGCGGGCTCCCCAACGAGCAGTACTTC. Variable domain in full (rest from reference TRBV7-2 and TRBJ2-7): GAGVSQSPSNKVTEKGKDVELRCDPISGHTALYWYRQSLGQGLEFLIYFQGNSAPDKSGLPSDRFSAERTGGSVSTLTIQRTQQEDSAVYLCASSPPASGLPNEQYFGPGTRLTVT.

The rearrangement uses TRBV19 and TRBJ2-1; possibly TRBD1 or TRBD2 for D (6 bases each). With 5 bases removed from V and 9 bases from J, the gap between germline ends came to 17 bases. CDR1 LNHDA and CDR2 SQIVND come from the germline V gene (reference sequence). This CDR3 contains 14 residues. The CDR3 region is CASSLRQAEGEQFF. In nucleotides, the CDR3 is TGTGCCAGTAGTCTCCGACAGGCGGAGGGTGAGCAGTTCTTC.

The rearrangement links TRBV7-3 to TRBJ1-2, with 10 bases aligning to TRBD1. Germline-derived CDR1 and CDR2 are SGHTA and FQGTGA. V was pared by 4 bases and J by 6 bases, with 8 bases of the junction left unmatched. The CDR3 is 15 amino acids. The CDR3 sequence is CASSSGTGDVHGYTF. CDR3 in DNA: TGTGCCAGCAGCTCCGGGACAGGGGATGTGCATGGCTACACCTTC.

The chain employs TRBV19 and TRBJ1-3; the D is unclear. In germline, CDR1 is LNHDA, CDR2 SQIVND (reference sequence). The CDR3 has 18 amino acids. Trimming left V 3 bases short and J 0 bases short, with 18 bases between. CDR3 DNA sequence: TGTGCCAGTAGTATGTCGCCAGAAACCATGTTCTCTGGAAACACCATATATTTT. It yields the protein CASSMSPETMFSGNTIYF.

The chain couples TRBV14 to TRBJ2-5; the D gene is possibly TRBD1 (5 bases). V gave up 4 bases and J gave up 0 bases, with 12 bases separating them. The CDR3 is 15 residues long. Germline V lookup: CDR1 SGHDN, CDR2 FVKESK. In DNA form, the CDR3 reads TGTGCCAGCAGCCTGAAGGGGATGTACCAAGAGACCCAGTACTTC. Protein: CASSLKGMYQETQYF.

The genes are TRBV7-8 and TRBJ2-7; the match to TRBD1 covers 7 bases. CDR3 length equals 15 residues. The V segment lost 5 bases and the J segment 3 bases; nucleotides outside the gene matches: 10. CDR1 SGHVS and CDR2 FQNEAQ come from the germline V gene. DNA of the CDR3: TGTGCCAGCAGCAAGGACAGGAAGGCCCTCTACGAGCAGTACTTC. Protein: CASSKDRKALYEQYF.

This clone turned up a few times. Here the CDR3 reads CASSLGGIGQPQHF. For the CDR3, the DNA is TGTGCCAGCAGCCTAGGGGGGATTGGTCAGCCCCAGCATTTT. The J gene is TRBJ1-5, the V gene TRBV7-2; D may be TRBD1 (6 bases). Trimming took off 5 bases at V and 6 bases at J, with 14 bases between the two ends. In germline, CDR1 is SGHTA, CDR2 FQGNSA. This CDR3 is 14 amino acids long. The full variable domain, with the rest looked up from reference TRBV7-2 and TRBJ1-5, is GAGVSQSPSNKVTEKGKDVELRCDPISGHTALYWYRQSLGQGLEFLIYFQGNSAPDKSGLPSDRFSAERTGGSVSTLTIQRTQQEDSAVYLCASSLGGIGQPQHFGDGTRLSIL.

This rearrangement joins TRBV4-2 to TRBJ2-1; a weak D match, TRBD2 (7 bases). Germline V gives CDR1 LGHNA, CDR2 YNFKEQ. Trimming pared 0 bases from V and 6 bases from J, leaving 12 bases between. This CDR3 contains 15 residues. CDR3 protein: CASSQEGGGPNEQFF. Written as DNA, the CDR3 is TGTGCCAGCAGCCAAGAAGGGGGAGGGCCCAATGAGCAGTTCTTC.

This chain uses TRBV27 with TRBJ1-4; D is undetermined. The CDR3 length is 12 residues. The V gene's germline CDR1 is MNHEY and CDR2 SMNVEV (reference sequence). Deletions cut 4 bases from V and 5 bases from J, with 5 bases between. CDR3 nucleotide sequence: TGTGCCAGCAGTTACGGGAATGAAAAACTGTTTTTT. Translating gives CASSYGNEKLFF.

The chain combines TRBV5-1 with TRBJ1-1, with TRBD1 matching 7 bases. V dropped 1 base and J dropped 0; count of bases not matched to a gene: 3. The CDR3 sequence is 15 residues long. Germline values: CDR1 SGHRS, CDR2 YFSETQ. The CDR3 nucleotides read TGCGCCAGCAGCTTGACAGGGGAGATGAACACTGAAGCTTTCTTT. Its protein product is CASSLTGEMNTEAFF.

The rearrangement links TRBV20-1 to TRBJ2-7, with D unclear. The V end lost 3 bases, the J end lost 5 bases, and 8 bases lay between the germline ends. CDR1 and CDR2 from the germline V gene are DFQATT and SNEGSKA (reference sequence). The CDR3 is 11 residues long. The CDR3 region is CSASISDEQYF. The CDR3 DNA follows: TGCAGTGCTAGTATTTCCGACGAGCAGTACTTC.

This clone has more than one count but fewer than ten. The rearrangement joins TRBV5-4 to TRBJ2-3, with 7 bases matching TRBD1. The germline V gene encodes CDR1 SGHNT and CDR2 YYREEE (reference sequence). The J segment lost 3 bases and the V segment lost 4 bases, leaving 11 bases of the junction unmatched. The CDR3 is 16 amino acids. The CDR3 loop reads CASSLPTGWATDTQYF. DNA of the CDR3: TGTGCCAGCAGCCTTCCGACAGGGTGGGCGACAGATACGCAGTATTTT.

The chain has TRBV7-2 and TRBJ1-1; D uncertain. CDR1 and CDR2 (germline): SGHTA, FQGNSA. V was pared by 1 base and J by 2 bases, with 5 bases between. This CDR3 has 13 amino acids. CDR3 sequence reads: CASSLGANTEAFF. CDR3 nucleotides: TGTGCCAGCAGCTTAGGGGCTAACACTGAAGCTTTCTTT.